Presented here are 32 T cell receptor beta chains from one specimen sequenced in a study of neurological immune-mediated disorders. TCRdb itself ran the 5' RACE reads through MiXCR, one entry per CDR3 protein. The sample contains some 15,000 distinct CDR3 sequences, 10% of which appear only once. The sequenced material came from PBMCs. These receptors came from a middle-aged woman in good health.

Ten or more counts support this clonotype. The chain uses TRBV6-5 and TRBJ2-7; 9 bases are a match to TRBD1. The CDR3 contains 14 residues. From germline, CDR1 is MNHEY and CDR2 SVGAGI. V was pared by 6 bases and J by 3 bases, with 6 bases of the junction left unmatched. CDR3 bases: TGTGCCAGCAGGACCGGGACAGGGAACTACGAGCAGTACTTC. Translated: CASRTGTGNYEQYF.

This clonotype is classed as medium-sized. The rearrangement links TRBV9 to TRBJ1-1; the D gene is possibly TRBD1 (6 bases). Germline lookup yields CDR1 SGDLS and CDR2 YYNGEE. This CDR3 region has 13 residues. Trimming cost V 3 bases and J 6 bases, with 12 bases left between them. CDR3 region: CASSEGVRPEAFF. The CDR3 DNA is TGTGCCAGCAGCGAGGGGGTCCGTCCTGAAGCTTTCTTT.

The sample holds many counts of this clonotype. CDR3 in DNA: TGCAGTGCTTACCTACGGACAGGGGTTGGTTACAATGAGCAGTTCTTC. Amino acids: CSAYLRTGVGYNEQFF. The rearrangement joins TRBV20-1 to TRBJ2-1; 9 nucleotides match TRBD1. There are 16 residues in the CDR3. V shed 5 bases, J shed 4 bases, and the junction held 12 bases outside the gene matches. Germline-derived CDR1 and CDR2 are DFQATT and SNEGSKA (reference sequence).

This clonotype was found a few times. The rearrangement joins TRBV19 to TRBJ1-3, with 8 bases matching TRBD1. Germline V gives CDR1 LNHDA, CDR2 SQIVND (reference sequence). The V segment lost 9 bases and the J segment 0 bases; nucleotides outside the gene matches: 10. The CDR3 spans 16 residues. The CDR3 here is CASRTGQVNSGNTIYF. DNA for the CDR3: TGTGCCAGCCGGACGGGACAGGTGAACTCTGGAAACACCATATATTTT.

By frequency in the sample, this clonotype is medium-sized. This sequence joins TRBV29-1 and TRBJ2-5, with TRBD2 identical over 10 bases. Germline lookup yields CDR1 SQVTM and CDR2 ANQGSEA. V lost 1 base to trimming and J lost 5 bases; unmatched junction nucleotides: 7. The CDR3 totals 15 residues. In DNA, the CDR3 is TGCAGCGTTGAAGCGCCAGCGGGGGGGCTCGAGACCCAGTACTTC. Protein: CSVEAPAGGLETQYF.

This clonotype was seen many times. The chain joins TRBV5-1 to TRBJ2-3; 7 positions match TRBD1. CDR3 size: 15 residues. V lost 4 bases and J lost 3; bases outside the gene matches: 8. Germline assignment: CDR1 SGHRS and CDR2 YFSETQ. CDR3 protein: CASSPRDSQTDTQYF. For the CDR3, the DNA is TGCGCCAGCAGCCCCCGGGACAGTCAAACAGATACGCAGTATTTT.

This clonotype appeared many times. The chain recombines TRBV5-5 with TRBJ2-1, with 7 bases matching TRBD1. Trimming at V came to 0 bases and at J to 5 bases, leaving 8 bases not matched to a gene. CDR1 is SGHKS, CDR2 YYEKEE, per germline (reference sequence). CDR3 length equals 16 residues. CDR3 nucleotides: TGTGCCAGCAGCTTGGCCTATCGACAGGGAGACAATGAGCAGTTCTTC. It specifies CASSLAYRQGDNEQFF.

This clonotype was found many times. The rearrangement links TRBV5-1 to TRBJ2-3, with D possibly being TRBD2 (6 bases). Trimming pared 1 base from V and 4 bases from J, leaving 16 bases between. The germline V gene encodes CDR1 SGHRS and CDR2 YFSETQ. The CDR3 sequence is 16 residues long. CDR3 nucleotide sequence: TGCGCCAGCAGCTTGCCGATCGGGGGACCCCCAGATACGCAGTATTTT. This gives the protein CASSLPIGGPPDTQYF.

Ten or more counts support this clonotype. One end of the junction does not line up with germline, which may come from a read error. The chain combines TRBV9 with TRBJ2-2; TRBD1 or TRBD2 may be the D gene (5 bases each). This CDR3 has 13 residues. CDR1 is SGDLS, CDR2 YYNGEE, per germline. DNA for the CDR3: TGTGCCAGCAGCGTAGTAGGGACCGGGAAGCTGTTTTTT. Encoded protein: CASSVVGTGKLFF.

By share, this clonotype ranks as medium-sized. V gene TRBV10-1 combines with J gene TRBJ1-2; 10 positions match TRBD1. After removal of 6 bases from V and 3 bases from J, the junction contained 10 bases not matched to a gene. CDR3 length: 16 residues. Germline V gene data show CDR1 as WNHNN and CDR2 as SYGVQD (reference sequence). The CDR3 bases are TGCGCCAGCAGACACGACAGGGGGCAGTTTGACTATGGCTACACCTTC. Encoded protein: CASRHDRGQFDYGYTF.

This clonotype was detected many times. CDR3 in amino acids: CASSAGGGWAQPQHF. CDR3 DNA sequence: TGTGCCAGCAGCGCAGGAGGAGGGTGGGCTCAGCCCCAGCATTTT. The J gene is TRBJ1-5, the V gene TRBV9; D gene ambiguous. Germline V gene sequence: CDR1 SGDLS, CDR2 YYNGEE. This CDR3 region has 15 residues. With 3 bases removed from V and 6 bases from J, the gap between germline ends came to 16 bases.

This clonotype was recorded at least ten times. The V and J genes are TRBV29-1 and TRBJ2-4; D is perhaps TRBD2 (6 bases). The germline V gene has CDR1 SQVTM and CDR2 ANQGSEA. The CDR3 runs to 13 residues. V lost 2 bases and J 6 bases, leaving 11 bases between the germline ends. Here the CDR3 DNA reads TGCAGCGTTGAATCGGGACTTCCAAACATTCAGTACTTC. Translating it yields CSVESGLPNIQYF.

This clonotype was counted many times. The chain recombines TRBV3-1 with TRBJ1-3, with TRBD1 as a possible D gene (5 bases). The CDR3 runs to 13 residues. Germline-derived CDR1 and CDR2 are LGHDT and YNNKEL (reference sequence). Trimming took 5 bases from V and 5 from J, leaving 10 bases between them. CDR3 nucleotide sequence: TGTGCCAGCAGCAGCGACAGCCGAAACACCATATATTTT. Translation: CASSSDSRNTIYF.

This clonotype has ten or more counts. V and J are TRBV7-8 and TRBJ2-7, with TRBD1 matching over 10 bases. This CDR3 region has 17 residues. V lost 5 bases and J lost 6; bases outside the gene matches: 16. The V gene's germline CDR1 is SGHVS and CDR2 FQNEAQ. The DNA of the CDR3 is TGTGCCAGCAGCCATAAGGGGGTGGGACAGGGGTTCGTCGAGCAGTACTTC. Translation: CASSHKGVGQGFVEQYF.

This clonotype was detected many times. V and J are TRBV5-1 and TRBJ2-7, with D possibly TRBD1 on 6 matching bases. This CDR3 region has 15 residues. Trimming shortened V by 4 bases and J by 1 base, and 15 bases separated the two germline ends. The germline CDR1 and CDR2 sequences are SGHRS and YFSETQ. CDR3 nucleotide sequence: TGCGCCAGCAGCGTGGACAGTGACTTTTCCTACGAGCAGTACTTC. Amino acid sequence: CASSVDSDFSYEQYF.

This clonotype showed up just once. This chain connects TRBV24-1 to TRBJ2-1; a weak D match, TRBD2 (5 bases). From germline, CDR1 is KGHDR and CDR2 SFDVKD. With 7 bases removed from V and 9 bases from J, the gap between germline ends came to 12 bases. This CDR3 spans 12 amino acids. DNA for the CDR3: TGTGCCACCAGGGCCCGGGGTGGTGAGCAGTTCTTC. This sequence encodes CATRARGGEQFF.

By frequency in the sample, this clonotype is medium-sized. This chain uses TRBV25-1 with TRBJ1-1, with 8 bases that match TRBD1. Looked up from germline, CDR1 is MGHDK and CDR2 is SYGVNS. The CDR3 covers 17 residues. J was trimmed by 5 bases and V by 4 bases; bases with no gene match: 15. In DNA form, the CDR3 reads TGTGCCAGCAGTGGATCGGGACAGGTGATCGCCGGGACTGAAGCTTTCTTT. It specifies CASSGSGQVIAGTEAFF.

This clonotype has a count of ten or more. The V call is TRBV4-1, the J call TRBJ2-1; TRBD2 is a possible D gene (5 bases). There are 14 residues in the CDR3. The germline V and J ends were trimmed by 0 bases and 8 bases, with 11 bases remaining between them. The germline V gene has CDR1 MGHRA and CDR2 YSYEKL. Here the CDR3 DNA reads TGCGCCAGCAGCCAAGATCGGGGAAGGGATGAGCAGTTCTTC. Translation gives CASSQDRGRDEQFF.

In its sample, this clonotype was seen many times. The chain combines TRBV20-1 with TRBJ2-7; 12 bases are a match to TRBD2. Per germline, CDR1 DFQATT and CDR2 SNEGSKA (reference sequence). The V segment lost 6 bases and the J segment 5 bases; nucleotides outside the gene matches: 5. The CDR3 spans 13 residues. CDR3 in DNA: TGCAGTGCGTTGACTAGCGGGAGTAACGAGCAGTACTTC. Translation: CSALTSGSNEQYF.

CDR3: CSIWDRLLEGTQYF. For the CDR3, the DNA is TGCAGCATATGGGACCGTCTCCTAGAGGGGACCCAGTACTTC. This chain links TRBV29-1 with TRBJ2-5, with D perhaps given as TRBD1 or TRBD2 (5 bases each). Trimming pared 8 bases from V and 7 bases from J, leaving 23 bases between. Germline values: CDR1 SQVTM, CDR2 ANQGSEA. CDR3 length: 14 residues.

In this sample, this clonotype turned up many times. The chain couples TRBV5-5 to TRBJ2-1, with D perhaps matching TRBD1 (6 bases). The CDR3 spans 13 residues. With 5 bases removed from V and 2 bases from J, the gap between germline ends came to 8 bases. CDR1 is SGHKS and CDR2 is YYEKEE in the germline V gene (reference sequence). As DNA, the CDR3 is TGTGCCAGCAGGCAGGGGACCTACAATGAGCAGTTCTTC. This translates into CASRQGTYNEQFF.

This clonotype has a count of ten or more. V is TRBV7-8 and J is TRBJ2-7; D may be TRBD2 (6 bases). The germline CDR1 and CDR2 sequences are SGHVS and FQNEAQ. The CDR3 contains 15 residues. The V end lost 4 bases, the J end lost 4 bases, and 17 bases lay between the germline ends. CDR3 in DNA: TGTGCCAGCAGCTCCGGCGGGACCCCTGGATACGAGCAGTACTTC. Protein: CASSSGGTPGYEQYF.

In this sample, this clonotype turned up many times. The chain combines TRBV20-1 with TRBJ2-1; 7 bases map to TRBD1. This CDR3 spans 16 amino acids. V shed 3 bases, J shed 10 bases, and the junction held 18 bases outside the gene matches. The germline V gene has CDR1 DFQATT and CDR2 SNEGSKA (reference sequence). Here the CDR3 reads CSASFLGQILDGEQFF. DNA for the CDR3: TGCAGTGCTAGTTTCTTGGGACAGATTTTAGATGGGGAGCAGTTCTTC.

This clonotype appeared many times. This chain uses TRBV29-1 with TRBJ2-3; 9 bases fit TRBD1. Germline V lookup: CDR1 SQVTM, CDR2 ANQGSEA. V lost 3 bases to trimming and J lost 7 bases; unmatched junction nucleotides: 8. CDR3 length: 14 residues. DNA for the CDR3: TGCAGCGTTGAGGGGACAGGGCCCAGGAATACGCAGTATTTT. Residues: CSVEGTGPRNTQYF.

This clonotype showed up many times. The rearrangement joins TRBV20-1 to TRBJ1-5, with 11 bases aligning to TRBD1. J lost 7 bases, V lost 1 base, and 0 bases had no gene match. CDR1 is DFQATT, CDR2 SNEGSKA, per germline (reference sequence). CDR3 length: 13 residues. The CDR3 DNA sequence: TGCAGTGCTAGAGGGACAGGGGGCCAGCCCCAGCATTTT. Encoded protein: CSARGTGGQPQHF.

This clonotype was counted ten times or more. The chain recombines TRBV6-5 with TRBJ2-2; 12 nucleotides align to TRBD2. Germline V gene sequence: CDR1 MNHEY, CDR2 SVGAGI. V was pared by 4 bases and J by 4 bases, with 4 bases of the junction left unmatched. The CDR3 loop spans 16 amino acids. CDR3 amino acids: CASSSPGLAGTGELFF. Written as DNA, the CDR3 is TGTGCCAGCAGTTCACCGGGACTAGCGGGCACCGGGGAGCTGTTTTTT.

This clonotype was observed a handful of times. V is TRBV28 and J is TRBJ2-6, with D uncertain. V was shortened by 5 bases and J by 2 bases, with 7 bases between the two germline ends. The germline CDR1 and CDR2 sequences are MDHEN and SYDVKM. This CDR3 has 14 amino acids. The CDR3 region is CASSQDPGANVLTF. As DNA, the CDR3 is TGTGCCAGCAGTCAAGACCCTGGGGCCAACGTCCTGACTTTC.

This clonotype was counted many times. V usage is TRBV5-1 and J usage is TRBJ2-1, with 12 nucleotides matching TRBD2. V dropped 1 base and J dropped 4; count of bases not matched to a gene: 21. The CDR3 loop spans 22 amino acids. Germline CDR1 and CDR2: SGHRS and YFSETQ. CDR3 in amino acids: CASSLSTGASGRATVPYNEQFF. Written as DNA, the CDR3 is TGCGCCAGCAGCTTGAGCACGGGCGCTAGCGGGAGGGCCACGGTCCCTTACAATGAGCAGTTCTTC.

In this sample, this clonotype turned up many times. The chain joins TRBV20-1 to TRBJ2-7; perhaps TRBD1 as D (6 bases). V was trimmed by 0 bases and J by 2 bases, leaving 14 bases between them. Germline CDR1 and CDR2: DFQATT and SNEGSKA (reference sequence). This CDR3 has 15 amino acids. This chain's CDR3 is CSARDLTGRTYEQYF. The CDR3 DNA follows: TGCAGTGCTAGAGATCTAACAGGGCGAACCTACGAGCAGTACTTC.

This clonotype was observed many times. This chain connects TRBV7-8 to TRBJ2-1; 11 positions agree with TRBD1. Germline CDR1 reads SGHVS; CDR2 reads FQNEAQ. V was pared by 0 bases and J by 12 bases, with 7 bases of the junction left unmatched. The CDR3 is 15 residues long. The CDR3 DNA reads TGTGCCAGCAGCTTAGCCCGGACAGGGGGCGCGGGGCAGTTCTTC. The encoded protein is CASSLARTGGAGQFF.

The V call is TRBV5-5, the J call TRBJ2-5; TRBD1 matches 7 bases. V shed 4 bases, J shed 1 base, and the junction held 7 bases outside the gene matches. The CDR3 runs to 15 residues. The germline V gene encodes CDR1 SGHKS and CDR2 YYEKEE (reference sequence). CDR3 amino acids: CASSQNTGVQETQYF. CDR3 sequence (DNA): TGTGCCAGCAGCCAAAATACAGGGGTCCAAGAGACCCAGTACTTC.

Many counts were recorded for this clonotype. The gene calls are TRBV10-3 and TRBJ2-7; possible D gene TRBD1, 5 bases. Germline V gene sequence: CDR1 ENHRY, CDR2 SYGVKD. The V and J ends lost 6 bases and 6 bases respectively, with 9 bases between them. This CDR3 is built from 11 residues. CDR3 in DNA: TGTGCCATCAGGGACATTAGCGAGCAGTACTTC. It is translated as CAIRDISEQYF.